This T cell receptor beta chain emerged from a study of shared clonotypes between healthy human individuals. The V and J ends lost 1 base and 7 bases, in that order; junction bases with no gene match: 3. This CDR3 has 14 residues. CDR1 and CDR2 from the germline V gene are SGHAT and FQNNGV. Libraries were prepared by immunoSEQ multiplex PCR; TCRdb keeps only in-frame clonotypes and omits some of them. The sample comprises 2.5 million or so clones, around nine tenths of which are singletons, and about 0.13% rests with the top ten. This chain links TRBV11-2 with TRBJ2-3, with 9 bases fitting TRBD2. The source of this sequence is a man aged 18-30 years in good health. The source material was naive CD4+ T cells sorted from blood. Regarding subset: CD45RA+ positively selected. CDR3 sequence (DNA): TGTGCCAGCAGCTTAGTAGCGGGGGCCAATACGCAGTATTTT. It codes for CASSLVAGANTQYF.